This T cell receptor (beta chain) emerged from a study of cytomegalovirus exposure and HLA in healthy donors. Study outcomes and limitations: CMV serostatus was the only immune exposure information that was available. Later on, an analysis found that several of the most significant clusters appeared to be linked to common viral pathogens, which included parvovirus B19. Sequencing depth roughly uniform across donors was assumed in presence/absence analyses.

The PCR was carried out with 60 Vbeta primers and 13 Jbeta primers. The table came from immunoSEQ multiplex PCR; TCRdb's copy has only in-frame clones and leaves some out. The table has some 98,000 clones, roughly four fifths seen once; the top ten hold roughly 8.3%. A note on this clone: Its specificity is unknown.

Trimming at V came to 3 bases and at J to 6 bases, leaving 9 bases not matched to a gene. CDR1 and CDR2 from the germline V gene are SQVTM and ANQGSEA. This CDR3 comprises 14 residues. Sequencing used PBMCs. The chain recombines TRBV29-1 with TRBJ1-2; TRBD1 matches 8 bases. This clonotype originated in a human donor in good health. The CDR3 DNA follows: TGCAGCGTTGAGAGTACAGGGGGAGTTCATGGCTACACCTTC. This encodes CSVESTGGVHGYTF. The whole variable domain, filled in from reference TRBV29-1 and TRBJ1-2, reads SAVISQKPSRDICQRGTSLTIQCQVDSQVTMMFWYRQQPGQSLTLIATANQGSEATYESGFVIDKFPISRPNLTFSTLTVSNMSPEDSSIYLCSVESTGGVHGYTFGSGTRLTVV.